Below are 4 T cell receptor beta chains sequenced from a single sample in a study of CD8 T cells in Susac syndrome. RNA totalling roughly 0.5 to 1 ug underwent reverse transcription with random hexamers. TCRdb reprocessed the immunoSEQ multiplex PCR reads via MiXCR and lists one record per CDR3 protein. Of 150,000 to 200,000 distinct CDR3 sequences listed, over 85% are singletons. Material for sequencing was CD4+ T cells from PBMCs. All receptors derive from a human donor in good health.

The chain employs TRBV3-1 and TRBJ1-5; D not certain. The CDR3 spans 14 residues. CDR1 and CDR2 (germline): LGHDT, YNNKEL (reference sequence). V was clipped by 4 bases and J by 2 bases, with 9 bases between them. The CDR3 protein is CASSPTVGNQPQHF. The CDR3 bases are TGTGCCAGCAGCCCGACGGTGGGCAATCAGCCCCAGCATTTT.

The rearrangement links TRBV5-4 to TRBJ1-2, with 9 bases fitting TRBD1. The CDR3 is 16 residues long. CDR1 is SGHNT, CDR2 YYREEE, per germline (reference sequence). The junction had 10 bases not matched to a gene; V was cut back by 4 bases and J by 3 bases. The CDR3 reads CASSAGGQGRDYGYTF. Written as DNA, the CDR3 is TGTGCCAGCAGCGCCGGCGGACAGGGGAGGGACTATGGCTACACCTTC. Drawing the rest from reference TRBV5-4 and TRBJ1-2, the complete variable domain is ETGVTQSPTHLIKTRGQQVTLRCSSQSGHNTVSWYQQALGQGPQFIFQYYREEENGRGNFPPRFSGLQFPNYSSELNVNALELDDSALYLCASSAGGQGRDYGYTFGSGTRLTVV.

The genes are TRBV20-1 and TRBJ1-5; D unclear. The V gene lost 3 bases and the J gene lost 5 bases, with 8 bases spanning the gap. The CDR3 extends over 12 amino acids. Germline V gives CDR1 DFQATT, CDR2 SNEGSKA (reference sequence). CDR3 bases: TGCAGTGCTAGGGTTAGTGATCAGCCCCAGCATTTT. Translation gives CSARVSDQPQHF.

The chain recombines TRBV25-1 with TRBJ1-5, with a possible D match to TRBD1 (6 bases). V was pared by 6 bases and J by 2 bases, with 11 bases between. The CDR3 is made up of 14 amino acids. Germline assignment: CDR1 MGHDK and CDR2 SYGVNS. The CDR3 bases are TGTGCCAGCAGGGGGGCAGGGGGCAATCAGCCCCAGCATTTT. It codes for CASRGAGGNQPQHF.